A selection of T cell receptor beta chains follows, all from one sample in a study of breast tumors, draining lymph nodes, adjacent tissues. One entry per CDR3 protein, called by TCRdb with MiXCR from the multiplex PCR reads. There are about 21,000 distinct CDR3 sequences in the sample; under 75% occur only once, and 14% lies in the top ten. Sequenced sample: breast tumor tissue. These receptors were taken from a female donor with breast cancer. Some clones in this sample may be carry-over from other donors' samples. Both conserved end residues are part of each CDR3. D genes are given only for firm matches. Expanded clones are given a class, and other clones once, few, many or no size at all.

V gene	D gene	clone size	J gene	CDR3 protein	CDR3 DNA
TRBV9	TRBD1	medium-sized	TRBJ1-4	CASSPQPGTGIEKLFF	TGTGCCAGCAGCCCGCAACCCGGGACAGGGATTGAAAAACTGTTTTTT
TRBV25-1	.	.	TRBJ2-5	CASATRGGQTQYF	TGTGCCAGCGCAACCAGGGGTGGGCAGACCCAGTACTTC
TRBV20-1	.	.	TRBJ1-4	CSARDPGAGSEKLFF	TGCAGTGCTAGAGATCCTGGGGCAGGGAGTGAAAAACTGTTTTTT
TRBV27	.	.	TRBJ2-2	CASSPLYLPVNTGELFF	TGTGCCAGCAGTCCCCTATATCTCCCGGTGAACACCGGGGAGCTGTTTTTT
TRBV5-8	.	.	TRBJ1-5	CASSLEGTHSNQPQHF	TGTGCCAGCAGCTTGGAGGGGACGCATAGCAATCAGCCCCAGCATTTT
TRBV5-5	.	.	TRBJ2-7	CASSLAGRTGREQYF	TGTGCCAGCAGCTTAGCCGGGAGGACAGGGCGCGAGCAGTACTTC
TRBV7-8	.	few	TRBJ2-5	CASSLAQTGWETQYF	TGTGCCAGCAGCTTAGCTCAAACAGGGTGGGAGACCCAGTACTTC
TRBV7-9	TRBD1	.	TRBJ1-6	CASKNTGRGLNSPLHF	TGTGCCAGCAAAAACACGGGCAGGGGGCTAAATTCACCCCTCCACTTT
TRBV6-5	.	many	TRBJ2-1	CASSYRNGEQFF	TGTGCCAGCAGTTACCGGAACGGTGAGCAGTTCTTC
TRBV3-1	.	medium-sized	TRBJ1-6	CASSQVTGWSPLHF	TGTGCCAGCAGCCAAGTAACAGGGTGGTCACCCCTCCACTTT
TRBV30	.	few	TRBJ1-3	CASFRGAGNTIYF	TGTGCCTCCTTTAGGGGCGCAGGGAACACCATATATTTT
TRBV25-1	.	many	TRBJ1-1	CASSEWGTEAFF	TGTGCCAGCAGTGAATGGGGCACTGAAGCTTTCTTT
TRBV2	.	.	TRBJ1-4	CASLRLGEKLFF	TGTGCCAGCCTTCGGTTAGGGGAAAAACTGTTTTTT
TRBV14	TRBD1	.	TRBJ2-7	CASSQMEDLQGAVYEQYF	TGTGCCAGCAGCCAAATGGAGGACCTCCAGGGGGCGGTCTACGAGCAGTACTTC
TRBV4-3	TRBD1	many	TRBJ2-4	CASSQDLWDSPASWAKNIQYF	TGCGCCAGCAGCCAAGATCTTTGGGACAGTCCCGCTTCTTGGGCCAAAAACATTCAGTACTTC
TRBV7-2	TRBD2	many	TRBJ2-1	CASSLTSGGLYNEQFF	TGTGCCAGCAGCTTGACTAGCGGGGGGCTTTACAATGAGCAGTTCTTC
TRBV27	.	.	TRBJ1-6	CASSTGTNSPLHF	TGTGCCAGCAGTACCGGGACCAATTCACCCCTCCACTTT
TRBV6-1	.	many	TRBJ2-6	CASSDGTSGANVLTF	TGTGCCAGCAGTGACGGCACCTCTGGGGCCAACGTCCTGACTTTC
TRBV3-2	.	many	TRBJ1-4	CASSQAPPTNEKLFF	TGTGCCAGCAGCCAAGCCCCTCCAACTAATGAAAAACTGTTTTTT
TRBV7-9	.	.	TRBJ1-6	CASSLERPGDSPLHF	TGTGCCAGCAGCTTAGAGCGACCTGGGGATTCACCCCTCCACTTT
TRBV10-3	.	once	TRBJ1-3	CAISDSGNTIYF	TGTGCCATCAGTGACTCCGGAAACACCATATATTTT
TRBV7-2	TRBD2	.	TRBJ2-5	CASSSGGGQGEEETQYF	TGTGCCAGCAGCAGCGGGGGCGGGCAGGGTGAAGAGGAGACCCAGTACTTC
TRBV11-2	TRBD2	medium-sized	TRBJ2-7	CASSLVSGRGVYEQYF	TGTGCCAGCAGCTTAGTGAGCGGCCGGGGGGTCTACGAGCAGTACTTC
TRBV20-1	.	.	TRBJ1-5	CSARVSGGDQPQHF	TGCAGTGCTAGAGTGTCGGGAGGGGATCAGCCCCAGCATTTT
TRBV2	.	.	TRBJ2-7	CASRGTFGYEQYF	TGTGCCAGCAGGGGGACGTTCGGGTACGAGCAGTACTTC
TRBV24-1	.	.	TRBJ2-1	CATSDPARGNEQFF	TGTGCCACCAGTGATCCGGCCCGGGGCAATGAGCAGTTCTTC
TRBV14	.	many	TRBJ2-2	CASSQEGGPNTGELFF	TGTGCCAGCAGCCAAGAGGGCGGGCCGAACACCGGGGAGCTGTTTTTT
TRBV7-3	.	.	TRBJ2-3	CASSPDTDTQYF	TGTGCCAGCAGCCCGGATACAGATACGCAGTATTTT
TRBV7-2	.	many	TRBJ1-1	CASSFAGLGRDTEAFF	TGTGCCAGCAGCTTCGCGGGGCTGGGTCGAGACACTGAAGCTTTCTTT
TRBV5-6	TRBD2	.	TRBJ2-7	CASSLVLAGEAVTYEQYF	TGTGCCAGCAGCTTGGTACTAGCGGGAGAGGCTGTCACCTACGAGCAGTACTTC
TRBV11-3	.	medium-sized	TRBJ2-1	CASSYTGQRLSNEQFF	TGTGCCAGCAGCTACACCGGACAGAGACTTAGCAATGAGCAGTTCTTC
TRBV6-1	.	.	TRBJ2-7	CASKPTVSYEQYF	TGTGCCAGCAAACCGACAGTGTCCTACGAGCAGTACTTC